Each of the 11 T cell receptor beta chains below was sequenced from the same sample in a study of blood T cells in healthy people across ages. PCR was performed a second time for about 7 to 11 cycles using a sample-barcoded 5' primer and a J-beta primer mix. Via MiXCR, TCRdb re-called the 5' RACE reads, giving one row per CDR3 protein. The table includes some 1.7 million distinct CDR3 sequences, 28% detected once. The sample comprised blood. These receptor sequences come from a young woman in good health.

As concerns this clonotype: Its ends do not fully match the called genes, so a read error is possible. This chain uses TRBV28 with TRBJ2-1; TRBD1 or TRBD2 may be the D gene (5 bases each). Germline V gives CDR1 MDHEN, CDR2 SYDVKM. CDR3 length equals 14 residues. The CDR3 is CSSSSLGVSYEQFF. In DNA, the CDR3 is TGTTCCAGCAGTTCTTTGGGGGTCTCCTACGAGCAGTTCTTC. The full variable domain, its missing parts supplied by reference TRBV28 and TRBJ2-1, is DVKVTQSSRYLVKRTGEKVFLECVQDMDHENMFWYRQDPGLGLRLIYFSYDVKMKEKGDIPEGYSVSREKKERFSLILESASTNQTSMYLCSSSSLGVSYEQFFGPGTRLTVL.

This clonotype came up many times. The CDR3 DNA sequence: TGTGCCAGCAGCGTAGTGGATAACTATGGCTACACCTTC. It encodes CASSVVDNYGYTF. The V call is TRBV9, the J call TRBJ1-2, with D uncertain. V lost 0 bases, J lost 1 base, and 4 bases lay in between. This CDR3 spans 13 amino acids. Germline V CDR1 and CDR2: SGDLS, YYNGEE.

In its sample, this clonotype was seen a few times. J is TRBJ2-7 and V is TRBV7-2; D is perhaps TRBD1 (6 bases). CDR1 and CDR2 from the germline V gene are SGHTA and FQGNSA. The CDR3 has 14 residues. Trimming cost V 3 bases and J 4 bases, with 13 bases left between them. In DNA form, the CDR3 reads TGTGCCAGCAGCTTCCCGGGACATATTTACGAGCAGTACTTC. Protein product: CASSFPGHIYEQYF.

V gene TRBV7-9 combines with J gene TRBJ2-7, with 8 bases lining up with TRBD2. J lost 7 bases, V lost 4 bases, and 9 bases had no gene match. CDR3 length: 14 residues. The germline gives CDR1 SEHNR, CDR2 FQNEAQ (reference sequence). The CDR3 coding sequence is TGTGCCAGCAGCTCGAGCGGGGGAGGCAATGAGCAGTACTTC. It translates to CASSSSGGGNEQYF.

Ten or more counts support this clonotype. The chain has TRBV7-2 and TRBJ2-4, with D perhaps matching TRBD1 or TRBD2 (6 bases each). Germline V CDR1 and CDR2: SGHTA, FQGNSA. There are 16 residues in the CDR3. The V and J ends lost 8 bases and 2 bases respectively, with 19 bases between them. Written as DNA, the CDR3 is TGTGCCAGCGAGCGTGGAGGGGGGCCAACCAAAAACATTCAGTACTTC. Its protein product is CASERGGGPTKNIQYF.

As to this clonotype: A read error may account for a junction end that differs from germline. The chain employs TRBV12-3 or TRBV12-4 and TRBJ1-2; D ambiguous. This CDR3 is 12 amino acids long. The DNA of the CDR3 is TGTGCCAGCAGTGAACGGGTCGATGGCCACACCTTC. This gives the protein CASSERVDGHTF.

As regards this clonotype: A much larger clone sits a single nucleotide away, making a read error possible. The chain is built from TRBV27 and TRBJ1-2; tentative D call: TRBD1 (6 bases). This CDR3 comprises 13 residues. From germline, CDR1 is MNHEY and CDR2 SMNVEV (reference sequence). The CDR3 nucleotides are TGTGCCAGCGGTTTATCGGGGGCAGACGGCTACACCTTC. Amino acids: CASGLSGADGYTF.

This clonotype has a count of ten or more. V gene TRBV20-1 combines with J gene TRBJ2-5; TRBD1 or TRBD2 may be the D gene (5 bases each). The CDR3 consists of 13 residues. Germline V gene data show CDR1 as DFQATT and CDR2 as SNEGSKA (reference sequence). Trimming took 7 bases from V and 0 from J, leaving 12 bases between them. The CDR3 is CSVRRGNQETQYF. The CDR3 region has the DNA TGCAGTGTGCGCCGGGGCAACCAAGAGACCCAGTACTTC.

This chain connects TRBV6-4 to TRBJ1-2; D may be TRBD1 (5 bases). The CDR3 covers 15 residues. Trimming pared 0 bases from V and 4 bases from J, leaving 12 bases between. Germline loops: CDR1 MRHNA, CDR2 SNTAGT. The CDR3 sequence is CASSDSGRTSYGYTF. CDR3 nucleotide sequence: TGTGCCAGCAGTGACTCGGGACGGACAAGCTATGGCTACACCTTC.

This clonotype is a singleton in its sample. The V and J genes are TRBV2 and TRBJ1-5; D not certain. The V gene lost 0 bases and the J gene lost 0 bases, with 9 bases spanning the gap. This CDR3 is 16 amino acids long. Germline CDR1 SNHLY, CDR2 FYNNEI. The CDR3 sequence: CASSEAPGYSNQPQHF. The CDR3 nucleotides are TGTGCCAGCAGTGAAGCCCCGGGATATAGCAATCAGCCCCAGCATTTT.

The CDR3 nucleotides are TGTGCCAGCAGCTTCCTCCGGGACGGGGAGTTCTTC. It encodes CASSFLRDGEFF. The genes are TRBV7-2 and TRBJ2-1; possibly TRBD1 or TRBD2 for D (5 bases each). The CDR3 is 12 amino acids. V was pared by 3 bases and J by 14 bases, with 14 bases between. CDR1 and CDR2 from the germline V gene are SGHTA and FQGNSA.